This TCR beta chain was documented in a study of regulatory T cells in long-lasting Graves disease (dated by TCRdb to the early 2020s). Concerning the study at large: In the newly diagnosed Graves' disease group, patients had been taking antithyroid drugs for less than 3 months. Persistent Graves' disease patients were compared with newly diagnosed Graves' disease patients by peripheral blood TCR sequencing and RNA sequencing. The study took place in China and was registered as a clinical trial. TCR sequencing covered 13 persistent and roughly 20 newly diagnosed Graves' disease patients, some 33 samples in total.

Explained via the paper, the time point label denotes: newly diagnosed GD, antithyroid drugs for less than 3 months. RNA was extracted from PBMCs in TRIzol for both TCR sequencing and RNA sequencing. Graves' disease was diagnosed according to American Thyroid Association guidelines. The patients came from an endocrinology department in Xi'an, China. From each patient, around 8.3 milliliters of peripheral blood was collected into an EDTA anticoagulant tube. PBMCs were isolated by Ficoll Paque Plus density gradient separation without further T cell sorting. An Agilent 2100 Bioanalyzer and agarose gel were used to check RNA quality, and a NanoDrop 2000 was used to measure RNA concentration. Overall study results and their limits: Patients with persistent disease shared more public clonotypes (about 3,000) than newly diagnosed patients did (roughly 970). As a limitation, the authors acknowledged that the small sample size may reduce accuracy. Sequencing and analysis were limited to the TCR beta chain. Compared with newly diagnosed patients, patients with persistent Graves' disease had lower TCR Shannon entropy and fewer highly expanded clones, which suggests clonal expansion. Preferential use of TRBV28, TRBJ1-2 and TRBJ2-5 was observed in persistent disease, whereas TRBV20-1 and TRBJ2-1 were favored in newly diagnosed disease. Only peripheral blood was studied, because thyroid tissue, the primary lesion, was inaccessible.

V was cut back by 0 bases and J by 6 bases, leaving a gap of 8 bases between them. Including cysteine and phenylalanine, the CDR3 has 13 amino acids. Here the CDR3 DNA is all that survives: 39 bases in frame from base 1. CDR1 ENHRY and CDR2 SYGVKD are derived from the germline V gene. This clonotype came up many times. Its antigen remains unidentified. One base away there is no much larger clone; base qualities are not given. Receptor libraries were prepared by multiplex PCR. TCRdb shows the sequencer as Illumina HiSeq 4000. TCR beta libraries were built with iRepertoire HTBI primers and Arm-PCR amplification of CDR3 regions. Before sequencing, the PCR products underwent gel purification. The original pipeline was this. Gene usage analysis of CDR3 amino acid clonotypes used the approximately 56 TRBV and about 14 TRBJ segments found across samples. COPE and FqMerger were used to merge the filtered high-quality paired reads into contigs. BLAST was used to align contigs to IMGT TRBV, TRBD and TRBJ reference genes, with CDR3 defined following IMGT. Highly expanded clones were defined as clonotypes with a frequency above 0.1%. Repertoire diversity was measured by Shannon entropy, and V-J evenness by the Gini coefficient. Clonotypes shared by more than one individual were considered public. TCRdb reanalyzed the raw reads on its own, using fastp at Q25 for trimming and MiXCR for clone calling, and kept in-frame beta chains. When rows share a CDR3 protein, they turn into one entry using the most common DNA and genes. TCRdb, rather than the study authors, made the V and J calls. The sample table shows 580,000 or so distinct CDR3 sequences, and approximately 16% are seen once. The top ten constitute 12% of the sample.

These same records also appear under a second study, on T cells in Graves' hyperthyroidism and ophthalmopathy. As the second publication notes: Graves' hyperthyroidism was defined as stable when no progression to ophthalmopathy occurred over 18 months of follow-up. The hyperthyroidism patients were between 18 and 65 years old and newly diagnosed, with a disease duration of less than 2 months. Exclusion was applied to patients with uncontrolled infections, other autoimmune diseases, pregnancy or lactation. Diagnoses relied on clinical symptoms, serum thyroxine and TRAb, thyroid ultrasound and orbital computed tomography. For the first round of RT-PCR on the TCR CDR3, the HTBI primer set was used together with the Qiagen OneStep RT-PCR kit. Most expanded thyroid clonotypes (frequency above 0.001) were also found in blood, which suggests that blood repertoires may mirror thyroid immune responses. A model built on a 13 V-J signature distinguished ophthalmopathy from stable hyperthyroidism, reaching over 85% sensitivity and under 84% specificity in cross-validation and 80%/75% in testing. In validation, the model predicted progression to ophthalmopathy with 55% to 71% sensitivity and 72% to 75% specificity, a median of roughly seven months before onset. TCR V-J signatures able to tell the groups apart were searched for in a discovery cohort of 100 patients, of whom approximately 40 had Graves' ophthalmopathy and roughly 57 had stable Graves' hyperthyroidism. Whether ophthalmopathy could be predicted prospectively was tested in an independent validation cohort made up of 18 to 20 hyperthyroidism patients plus 17 patients who later progressed to ophthalmopathy. The 100 or so discovery patients were divided at random into training and test sets in a 7:3 ratio. In more than 5 Graves' hyperthyroidism patients, the study also compared T-cell repertoires from thyroid tissue with T-cell repertoires from blood. After blood sampling, hyperthyroidism patients were treated with methimazole at a starting dose of 30 mg daily, and ophthalmopathy patients were treated with high-dose intravenous methylprednisolone. The libraries were constructed in a second round of multiplex PCR and then size-selected and purified. Libraries were sequenced paired-end with 100 bp reads on an Illumina HiSeq2000. SOAPnuke was used to process the raw data, removing reads that contained adapters or uncalled bases, had a mean Phred below 15, or lacked an exact match to the constant primer or identifier. COPE v1.2.5 was used to merge high-quality paired reads, and clonotypes were defined as unique nucleotide sequences. MiTCR v1.1 was used to align clonotypes to the IMGT TRBV, TRBD and TRBJ reference segments. Analysis was restricted to V-J combinations with a frequency above 0.0001, which covered roughly 99% of repertoires. The TCS score was defined as the ratio of F50 (clonal expansion) to E x V (chaos), calculated using BLOSUM62-based TCRdist between CDR3 peptides within each V-J. Welch's t-statistics and random forest reduced 500 to 550 V-J features to roughly 13, which were used in a naive Bayes classifier (R e1071). No statistical method was used to fix the sample size in advance, and group allocation was not hidden from the investigators. The paper reports TCR Vbeta CDR3 sequencing of about 140 peripheral blood samples: fewer than 50 ophthalmopathy, some 80 hyperthyroidism and approximately 17 progressor patients.

The input for sequencing was peripheral blood mononuclear cells (PBMCs), taken at new diagnosis, from a patient treated with antithyroid drugs. In this chain, TRBV10-3 is recombined with TRBJ1-1, with the D gene too uncertain to name. The TCR originated in a man between 18 and 29 years old with Graves disease. Donor details come from another sample of the same person, matched by shared clones. DNA sequence: TGTGCCATCAGTGAGTCCCGGACCGCTGAAGCTTTCTTT. The encoded protein is CAISESRTAEAFF.